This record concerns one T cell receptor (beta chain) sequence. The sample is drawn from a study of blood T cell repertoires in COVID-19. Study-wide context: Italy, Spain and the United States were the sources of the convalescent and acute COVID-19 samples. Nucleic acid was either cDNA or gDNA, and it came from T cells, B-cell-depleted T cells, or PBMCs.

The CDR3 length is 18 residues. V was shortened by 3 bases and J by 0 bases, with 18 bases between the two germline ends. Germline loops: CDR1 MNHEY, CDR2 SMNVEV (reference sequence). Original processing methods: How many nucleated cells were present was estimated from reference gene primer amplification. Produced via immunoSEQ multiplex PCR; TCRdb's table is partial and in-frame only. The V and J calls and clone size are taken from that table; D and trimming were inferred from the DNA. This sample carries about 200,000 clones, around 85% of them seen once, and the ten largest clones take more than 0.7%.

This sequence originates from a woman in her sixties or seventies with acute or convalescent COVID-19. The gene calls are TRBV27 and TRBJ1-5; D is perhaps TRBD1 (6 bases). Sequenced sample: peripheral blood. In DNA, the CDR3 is TGTGCCAGCAGTTTTTTAGGCAGGGGCGCCCTTAGCAATCAGCCCCAGCATTTT. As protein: CASSFLGRGALSNQPQHF.